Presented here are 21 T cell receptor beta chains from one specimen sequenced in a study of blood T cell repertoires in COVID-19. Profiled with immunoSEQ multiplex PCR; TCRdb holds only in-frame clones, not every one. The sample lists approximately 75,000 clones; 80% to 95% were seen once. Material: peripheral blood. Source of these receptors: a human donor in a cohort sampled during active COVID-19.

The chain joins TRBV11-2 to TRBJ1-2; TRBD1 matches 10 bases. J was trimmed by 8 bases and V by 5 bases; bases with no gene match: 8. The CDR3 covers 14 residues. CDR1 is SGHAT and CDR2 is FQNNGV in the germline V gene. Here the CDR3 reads CASSRDRGPGGYTF. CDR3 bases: TGTGCCAGCAGCCGGGACAGGGGCCCTGGCGGCTACACCTTC.

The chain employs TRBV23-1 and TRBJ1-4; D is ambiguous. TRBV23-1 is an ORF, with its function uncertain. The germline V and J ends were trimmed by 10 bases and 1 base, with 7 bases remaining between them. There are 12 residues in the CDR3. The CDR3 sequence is CATNRTNEKLFF. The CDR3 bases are TGCGCCACCAATAGAACTAATGAAAAACTGTTTTTT.

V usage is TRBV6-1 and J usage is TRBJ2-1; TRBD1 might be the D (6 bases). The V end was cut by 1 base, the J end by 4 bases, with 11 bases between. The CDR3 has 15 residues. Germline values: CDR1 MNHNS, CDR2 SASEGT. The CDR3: CASSEGGTLYNEQFF. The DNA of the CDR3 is TGTGCCAGCAGTGAAGGTGGGACACTTTACAATGAGCAGTTCTTC.

The CDR3 bases are TGTGCCAGCAGCCAAGATCGTGGGTTGGGGGGGGCCCCCCGGTGGGCCCAGTACTTC. It codes for CASSQDRGLGGAPRWAQYF. The V gene is TRBV14, the J gene TRBJ2-5; D perhaps matches TRBD2 (7 bases). V lost 0 bases and J lost 9, with 29 bases in between. The CDR3 is made up of 19 amino acids. Germline V CDR1 and CDR2: SGHDN, FVKESK.

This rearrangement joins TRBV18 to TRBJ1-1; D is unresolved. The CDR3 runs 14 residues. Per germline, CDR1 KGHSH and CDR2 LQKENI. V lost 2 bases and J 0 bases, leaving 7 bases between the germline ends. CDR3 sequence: CASSPELMNTEAFF. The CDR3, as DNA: TGTGCCAGCTCACCAGAACTCATGAACACTGAAGCTTTCTTT.

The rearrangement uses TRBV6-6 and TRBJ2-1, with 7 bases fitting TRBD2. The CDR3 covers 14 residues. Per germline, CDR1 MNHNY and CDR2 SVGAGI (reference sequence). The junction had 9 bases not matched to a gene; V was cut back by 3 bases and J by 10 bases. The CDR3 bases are TGTGCCAGCAGTTATAGAGCGGGGCCGTCCGAGCAGTTCTTC. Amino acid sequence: CASSYRAGPSEQFF.

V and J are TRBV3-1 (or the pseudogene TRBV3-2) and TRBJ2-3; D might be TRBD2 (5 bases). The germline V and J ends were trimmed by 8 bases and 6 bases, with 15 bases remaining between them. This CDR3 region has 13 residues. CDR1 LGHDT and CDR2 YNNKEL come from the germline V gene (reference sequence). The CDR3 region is CASGDGGRDTQYF. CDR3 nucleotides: TGTGCCAGCGGAGACGGCGGGCGGGATACGCAGTATTTT.

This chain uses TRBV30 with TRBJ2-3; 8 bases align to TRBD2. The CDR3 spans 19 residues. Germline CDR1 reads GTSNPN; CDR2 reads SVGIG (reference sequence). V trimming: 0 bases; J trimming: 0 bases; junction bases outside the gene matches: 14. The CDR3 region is CAWSVVSGGVFSSTDTQYF. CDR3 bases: TGTGCCTGGAGTGTAGTTTCGGGGGGGGTTTTCTCTAGCACAGATACGCAGTATTTT.

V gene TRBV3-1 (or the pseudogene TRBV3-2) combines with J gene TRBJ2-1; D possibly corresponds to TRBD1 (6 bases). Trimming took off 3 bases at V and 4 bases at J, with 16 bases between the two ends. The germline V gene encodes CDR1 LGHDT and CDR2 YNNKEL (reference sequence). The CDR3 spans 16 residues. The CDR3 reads CASSQLPLGAYNEQFF. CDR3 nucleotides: TGTGCCAGCAGCCAGCTGCCCCTGGGGGCTTACAATGAGCAGTTCTTC.

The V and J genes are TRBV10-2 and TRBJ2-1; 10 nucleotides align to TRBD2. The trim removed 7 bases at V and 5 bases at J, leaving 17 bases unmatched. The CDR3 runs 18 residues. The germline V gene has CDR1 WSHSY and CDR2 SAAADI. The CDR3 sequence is CASNPSWASGGRNNEQFF. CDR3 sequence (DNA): TGCGCCAGCAACCCATCCTGGGCTAGCGGGGGCCGAAACAATGAGCAGTTCTTC.

The CDR3 reads CASSLGAVGYTF. As DNA, the CDR3 is TGTGCCAGCAGTTTGGGGGCAGTTGGCTACACCTTC. V is TRBV12-3 or TRBV12-4 and J is TRBJ1-2; D might be TRBD1 (6 bases). V gave up 3 bases and J gave up 7 bases, with 9 bases separating them. The CDR3 has 12 amino acids.

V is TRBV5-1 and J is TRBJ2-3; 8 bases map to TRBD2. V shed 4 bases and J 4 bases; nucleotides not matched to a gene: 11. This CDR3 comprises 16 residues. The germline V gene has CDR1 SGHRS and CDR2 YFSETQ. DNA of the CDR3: TGCGCCAGCAGCCTGATGGTCGGGGGGGCCGCAGATACGCAGTATTTT. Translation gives CASSLMVGGAADTQYF.

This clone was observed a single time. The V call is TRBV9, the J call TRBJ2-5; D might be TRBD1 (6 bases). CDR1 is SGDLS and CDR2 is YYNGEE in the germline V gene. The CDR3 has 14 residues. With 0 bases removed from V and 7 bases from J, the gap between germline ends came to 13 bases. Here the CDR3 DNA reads TGTGCCAGCAGCGTAGTATCGGAAGGGGGGACCCAGTACTTC. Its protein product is CASSVVSEGGTQYF.

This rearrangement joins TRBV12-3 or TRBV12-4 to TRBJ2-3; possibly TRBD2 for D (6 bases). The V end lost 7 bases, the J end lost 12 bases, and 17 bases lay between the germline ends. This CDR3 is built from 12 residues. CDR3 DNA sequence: TGTGCCAGCACCTCGGACGGGAGAAAACAGTATTTT. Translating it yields CASTSDGRKQYF.

The CDR3 nucleotides are TGCGCCAGCAGCACTCTAAGAAATCAGCCCCAGCATTTT. Protein: CASSTLRNQPQHF. The genes are TRBV10-2 and TRBJ1-5; unclear D gene. Germline V gene data show CDR1 as WSHSY and CDR2 as SAAADI. There are 13 residues in the CDR3. The V and J ends lost 6 bases and 4 bases respectively, with 10 bases between them.

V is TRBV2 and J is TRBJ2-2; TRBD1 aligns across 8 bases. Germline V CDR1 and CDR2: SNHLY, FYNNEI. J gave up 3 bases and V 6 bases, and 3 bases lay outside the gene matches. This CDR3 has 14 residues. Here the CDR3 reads CASRLRGHTGELFF. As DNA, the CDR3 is TGTGCCAGCAGGCTCAGGGGGCACACCGGGGAGCTGTTTTTT.

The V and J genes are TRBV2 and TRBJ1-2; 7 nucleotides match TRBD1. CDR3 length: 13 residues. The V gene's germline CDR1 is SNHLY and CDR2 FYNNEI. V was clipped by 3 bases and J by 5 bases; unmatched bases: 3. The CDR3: CASSEGTAYGYTF. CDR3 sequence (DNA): TGTGCCAGCAGTGAGGGGACAGCGTATGGCTACACCTTC.

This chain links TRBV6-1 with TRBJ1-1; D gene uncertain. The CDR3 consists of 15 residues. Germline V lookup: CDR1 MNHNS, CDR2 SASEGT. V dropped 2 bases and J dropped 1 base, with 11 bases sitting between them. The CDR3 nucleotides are TGTGCCAGCAGTGAAAGGCGGCAGCAGAACACTGAAGCTTTCTTT. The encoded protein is CASSERRQQNTEAFF.

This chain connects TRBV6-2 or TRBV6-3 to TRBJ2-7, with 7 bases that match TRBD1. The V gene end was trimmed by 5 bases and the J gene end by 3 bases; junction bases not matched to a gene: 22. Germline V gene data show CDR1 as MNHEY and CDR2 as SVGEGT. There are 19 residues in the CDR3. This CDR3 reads CASSTIIRDSPNQGYEQYF. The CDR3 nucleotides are TGTGCCAGCAGTACTATTATCAGGGACAGTCCCAACCAGGGCTACGAGCAGTACTTC.

This chain's CDR3 is CASSLWGGGEQYF. The DNA for the CDR3 is TGTGCCAGCAGTTTATGGGGGGGAGGCGAGCAGTACTTC. The rearrangement joins TRBV27 to TRBJ2-7; 7 nucleotides agree with TRBD2. This CDR3 has 13 residues. Looked up from germline, CDR1 is MNHEY and CDR2 is SMNVEV (reference sequence). Trimming removed 1 base from V and 6 bases from J; junction bases left unmatched: 3.

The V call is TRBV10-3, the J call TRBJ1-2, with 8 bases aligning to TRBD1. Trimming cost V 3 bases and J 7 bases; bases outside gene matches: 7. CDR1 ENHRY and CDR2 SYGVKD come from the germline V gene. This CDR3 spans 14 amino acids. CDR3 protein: CAISEDRGRGGYTF. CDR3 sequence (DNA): TGTGCCATCAGTGAAGACAGGGGTAGGGGTGGCTACACCTTC.